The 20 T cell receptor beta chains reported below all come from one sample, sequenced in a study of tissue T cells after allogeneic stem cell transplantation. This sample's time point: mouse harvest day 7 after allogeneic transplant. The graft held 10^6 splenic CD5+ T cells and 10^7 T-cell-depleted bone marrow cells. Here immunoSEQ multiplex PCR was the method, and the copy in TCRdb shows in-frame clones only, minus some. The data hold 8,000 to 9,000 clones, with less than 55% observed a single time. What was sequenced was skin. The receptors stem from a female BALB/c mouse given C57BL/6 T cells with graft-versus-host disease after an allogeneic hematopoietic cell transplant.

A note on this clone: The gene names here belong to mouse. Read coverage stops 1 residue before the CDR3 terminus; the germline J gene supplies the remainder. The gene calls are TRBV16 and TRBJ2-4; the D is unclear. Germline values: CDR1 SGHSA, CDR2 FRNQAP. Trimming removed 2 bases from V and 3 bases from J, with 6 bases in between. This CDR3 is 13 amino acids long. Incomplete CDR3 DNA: TGTGCAAGCAGCTTACGGGTCCAAAACACCTTGTAC. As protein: CASSLRVQNTLY. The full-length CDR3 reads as CASSLRVQNTLYF.

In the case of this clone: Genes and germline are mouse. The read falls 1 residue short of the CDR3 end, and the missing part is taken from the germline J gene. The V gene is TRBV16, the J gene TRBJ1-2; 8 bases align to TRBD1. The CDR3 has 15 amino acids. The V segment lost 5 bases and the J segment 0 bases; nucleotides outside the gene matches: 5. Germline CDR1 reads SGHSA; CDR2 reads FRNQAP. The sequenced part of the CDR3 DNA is TGTGCAAGCAGCCTCGGGACAGGAGCAAACTCCGACTACACC. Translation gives CASSLGTGANSDYT. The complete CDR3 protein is CASSLGTGANSDYTF.

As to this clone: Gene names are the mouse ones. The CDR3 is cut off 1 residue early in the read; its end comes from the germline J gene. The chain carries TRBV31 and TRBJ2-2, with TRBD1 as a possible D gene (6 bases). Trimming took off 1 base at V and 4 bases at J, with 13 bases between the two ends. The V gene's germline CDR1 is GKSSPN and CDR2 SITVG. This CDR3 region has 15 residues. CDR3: CAWSPLRGGTGQLYF. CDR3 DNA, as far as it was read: TGTGCCTGGAGTCCCCTCAGGGGAGGCACCGGGCAGCTCTAC.

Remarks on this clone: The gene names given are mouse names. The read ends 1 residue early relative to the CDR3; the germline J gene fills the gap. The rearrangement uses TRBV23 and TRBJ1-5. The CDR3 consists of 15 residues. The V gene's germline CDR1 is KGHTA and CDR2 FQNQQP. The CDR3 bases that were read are TGCTCCAGCAGTCAATCCCCGCGGGTCAACCAGGCTCCGCTT. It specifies CSSSQSPRVNQAPL. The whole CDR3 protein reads CSSSQSPRVNQAPLF.

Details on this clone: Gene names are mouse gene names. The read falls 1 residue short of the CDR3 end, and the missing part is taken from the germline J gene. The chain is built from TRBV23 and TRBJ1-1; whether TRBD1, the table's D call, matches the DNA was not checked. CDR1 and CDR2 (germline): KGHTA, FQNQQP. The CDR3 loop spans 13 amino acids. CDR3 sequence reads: CSSSRTANTEVFF. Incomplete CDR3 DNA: TGCTCCAGCAGCCGGACAGCAAACACAGAAGTCTTC.

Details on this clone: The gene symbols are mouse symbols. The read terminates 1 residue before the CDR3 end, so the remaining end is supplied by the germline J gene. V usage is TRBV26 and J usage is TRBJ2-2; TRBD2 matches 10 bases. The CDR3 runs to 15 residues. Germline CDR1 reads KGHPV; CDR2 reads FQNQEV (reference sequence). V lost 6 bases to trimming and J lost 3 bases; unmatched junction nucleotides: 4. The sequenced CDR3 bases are TGTGCCAGCAGCCCGGACTGGGGGCACACCGGGCAGCTCTAC. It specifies CASSPDWGHTGQLY. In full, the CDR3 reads CASSPDWGHTGQLYF.

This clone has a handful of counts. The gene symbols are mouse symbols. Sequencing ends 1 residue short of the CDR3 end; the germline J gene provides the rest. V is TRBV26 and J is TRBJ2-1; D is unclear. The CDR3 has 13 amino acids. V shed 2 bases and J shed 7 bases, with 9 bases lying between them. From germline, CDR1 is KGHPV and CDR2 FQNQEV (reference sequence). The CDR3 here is CASSLLERAEQFF. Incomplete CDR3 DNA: TGTGCCAGCAGTCTGCTGGAGAGGGCTGAGCAGTTC.

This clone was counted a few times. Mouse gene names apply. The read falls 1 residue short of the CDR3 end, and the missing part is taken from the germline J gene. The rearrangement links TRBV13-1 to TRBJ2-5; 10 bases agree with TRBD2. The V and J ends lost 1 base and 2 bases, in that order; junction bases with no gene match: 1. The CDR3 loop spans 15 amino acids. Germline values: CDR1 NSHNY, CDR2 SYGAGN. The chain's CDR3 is CASSDTGGGQDTQYF. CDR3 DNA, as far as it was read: TGTGCCAGCAGTGATACTGGGGGGGGCCAAGACACCCAGTAC.

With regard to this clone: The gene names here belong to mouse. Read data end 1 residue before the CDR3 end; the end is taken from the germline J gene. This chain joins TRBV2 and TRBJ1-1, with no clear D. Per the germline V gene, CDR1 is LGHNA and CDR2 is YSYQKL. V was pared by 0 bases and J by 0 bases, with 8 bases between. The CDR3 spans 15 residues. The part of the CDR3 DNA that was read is TGTGCCAGCAGCCAAGAGGGCAGATCAAACACAGAAGTCTTC. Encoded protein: CASSQEGRSNTEVF. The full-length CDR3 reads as CASSQEGRSNTEVFF.

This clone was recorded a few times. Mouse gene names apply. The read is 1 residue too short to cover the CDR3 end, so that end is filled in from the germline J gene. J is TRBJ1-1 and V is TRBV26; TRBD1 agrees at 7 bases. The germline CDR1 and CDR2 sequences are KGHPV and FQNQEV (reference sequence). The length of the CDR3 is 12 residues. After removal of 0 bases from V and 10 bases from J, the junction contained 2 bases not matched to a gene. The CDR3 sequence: CASSLSGGRVFF. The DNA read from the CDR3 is TGTGCCAGCAGTCTGTCAGGGGGCAGAGTCTTC.

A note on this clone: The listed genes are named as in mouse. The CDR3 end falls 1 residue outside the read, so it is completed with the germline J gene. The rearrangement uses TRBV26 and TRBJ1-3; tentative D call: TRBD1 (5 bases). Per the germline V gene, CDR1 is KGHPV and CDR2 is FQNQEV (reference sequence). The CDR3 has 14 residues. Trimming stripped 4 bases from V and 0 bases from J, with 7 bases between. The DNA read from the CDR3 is TGTGCCAGCAGTCAGGGGCCTTCTGGAAATACGCTCTAT. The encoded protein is CASSQGPSGNTLY. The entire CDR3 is CASSQGPSGNTLYF.

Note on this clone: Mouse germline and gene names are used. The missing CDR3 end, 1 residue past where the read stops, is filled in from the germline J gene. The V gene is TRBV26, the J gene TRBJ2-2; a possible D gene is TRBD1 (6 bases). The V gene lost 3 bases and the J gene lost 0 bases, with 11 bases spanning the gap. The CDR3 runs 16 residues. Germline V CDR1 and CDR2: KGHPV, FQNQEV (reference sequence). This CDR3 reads CASSLGTPANTGQLYF. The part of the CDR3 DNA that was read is TGTGCCAGCAGTCTCGGGACACCCGCAAACACCGGGCAGCTCTAC.

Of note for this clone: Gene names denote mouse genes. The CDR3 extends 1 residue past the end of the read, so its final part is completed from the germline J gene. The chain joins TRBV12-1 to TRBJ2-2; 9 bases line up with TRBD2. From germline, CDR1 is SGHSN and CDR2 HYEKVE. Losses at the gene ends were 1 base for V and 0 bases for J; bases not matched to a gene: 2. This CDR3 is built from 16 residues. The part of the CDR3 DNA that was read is TGTGCCAGCTCTCTGGACTGGGGAGCAAACACCGGGCAGCTCTAC. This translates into CASSLDWGANTGQLY. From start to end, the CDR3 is CASSLDWGANTGQLYF.

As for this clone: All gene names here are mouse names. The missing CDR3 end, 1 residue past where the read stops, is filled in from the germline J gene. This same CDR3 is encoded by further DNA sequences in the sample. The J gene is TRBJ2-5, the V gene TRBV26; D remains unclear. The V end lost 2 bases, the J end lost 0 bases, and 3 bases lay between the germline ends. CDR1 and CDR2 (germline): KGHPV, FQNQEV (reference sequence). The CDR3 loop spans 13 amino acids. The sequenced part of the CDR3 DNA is TGTGCCAGCAGTCTGGGTAACCAAGACACCCAGTAC. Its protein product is CASSLGNQDTQY. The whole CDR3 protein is CASSLGNQDTQYF.

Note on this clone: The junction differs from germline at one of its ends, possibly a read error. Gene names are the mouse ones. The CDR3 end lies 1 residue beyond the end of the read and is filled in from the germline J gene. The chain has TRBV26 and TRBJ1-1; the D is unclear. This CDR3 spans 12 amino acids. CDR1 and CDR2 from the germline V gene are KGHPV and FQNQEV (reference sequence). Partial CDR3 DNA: TGTGTCAGCAGTCGAGGAAACACAGAAGTCTTC. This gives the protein CVSSRGNTEVF. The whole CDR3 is CVSSRGNTEVFF.

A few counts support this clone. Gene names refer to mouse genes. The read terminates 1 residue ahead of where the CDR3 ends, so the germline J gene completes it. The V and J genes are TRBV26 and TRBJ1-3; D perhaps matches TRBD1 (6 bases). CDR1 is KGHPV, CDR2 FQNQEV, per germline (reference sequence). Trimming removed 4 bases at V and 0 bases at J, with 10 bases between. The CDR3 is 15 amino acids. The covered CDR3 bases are TGTGCCAGCAGTCGCCAGGGGAATTCTGGAAATACGCTCTAT. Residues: CASSRQGNSGNTLY. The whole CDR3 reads CASSRQGNSGNTLYF.

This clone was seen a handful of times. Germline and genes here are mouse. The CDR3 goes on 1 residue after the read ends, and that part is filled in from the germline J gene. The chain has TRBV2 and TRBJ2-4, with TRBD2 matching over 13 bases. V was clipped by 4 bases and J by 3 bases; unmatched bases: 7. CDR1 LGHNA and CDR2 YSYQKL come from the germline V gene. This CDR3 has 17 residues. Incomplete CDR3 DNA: TGTGCCAGCAGCCCGGACTGGGGGGGCGCGCGGCAAAACACCTTGTAC. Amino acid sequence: CASSPDWGGARQNTLY. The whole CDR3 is CASSPDWGGARQNTLYF. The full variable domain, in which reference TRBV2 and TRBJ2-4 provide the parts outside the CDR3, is DPKIIQKPKYLVAVTGSEKILICEQYLGHNAMYWYRQSAKKPLEFMFSYSYQKLMDNQTASSRFQPQSSKKNHLDLQITALKPDDSATYFCASSPDWGGARQNTLYFGAGTRLSVL.

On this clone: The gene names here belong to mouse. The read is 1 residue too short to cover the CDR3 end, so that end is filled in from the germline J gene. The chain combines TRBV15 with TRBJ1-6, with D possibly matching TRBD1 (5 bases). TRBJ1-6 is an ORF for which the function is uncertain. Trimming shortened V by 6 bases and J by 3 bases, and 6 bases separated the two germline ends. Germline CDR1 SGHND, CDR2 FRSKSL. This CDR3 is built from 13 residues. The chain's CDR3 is CASRQGYNSPLYF. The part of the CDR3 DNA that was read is TGTGCCAGCAGGCAGGGCTATAATTCGCCCCTCTAC.

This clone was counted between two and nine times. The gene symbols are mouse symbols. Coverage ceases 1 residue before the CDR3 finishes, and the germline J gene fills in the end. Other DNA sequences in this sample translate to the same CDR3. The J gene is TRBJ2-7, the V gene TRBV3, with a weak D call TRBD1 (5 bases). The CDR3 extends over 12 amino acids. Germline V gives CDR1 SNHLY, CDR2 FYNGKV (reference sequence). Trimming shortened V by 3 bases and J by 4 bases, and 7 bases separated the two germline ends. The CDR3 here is CASSFQGYEQYF. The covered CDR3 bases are TGTGCCAGCAGCTTTCAGGGATATGAACAGTAC.

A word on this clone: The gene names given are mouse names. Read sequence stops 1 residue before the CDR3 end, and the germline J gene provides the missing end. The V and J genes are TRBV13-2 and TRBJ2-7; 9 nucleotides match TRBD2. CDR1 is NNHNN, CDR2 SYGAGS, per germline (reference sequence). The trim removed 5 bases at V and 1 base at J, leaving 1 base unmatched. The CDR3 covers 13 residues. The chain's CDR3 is CASGTGGSYEQYF. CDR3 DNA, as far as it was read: TGTGCCAGCGGAACTGGGGGGTCCTATGAACAGTAC.